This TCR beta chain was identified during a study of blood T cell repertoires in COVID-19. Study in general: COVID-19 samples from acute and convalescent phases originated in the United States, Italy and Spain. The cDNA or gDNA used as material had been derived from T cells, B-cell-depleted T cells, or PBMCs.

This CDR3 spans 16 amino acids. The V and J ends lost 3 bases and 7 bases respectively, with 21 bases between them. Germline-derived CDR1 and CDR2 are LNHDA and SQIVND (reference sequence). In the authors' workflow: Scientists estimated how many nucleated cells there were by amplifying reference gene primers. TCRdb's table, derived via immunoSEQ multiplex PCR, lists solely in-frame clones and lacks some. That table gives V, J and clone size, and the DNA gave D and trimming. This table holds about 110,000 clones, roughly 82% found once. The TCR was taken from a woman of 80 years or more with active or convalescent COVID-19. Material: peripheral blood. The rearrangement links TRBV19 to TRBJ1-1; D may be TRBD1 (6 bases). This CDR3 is CASSIPRGGAIGEAFF. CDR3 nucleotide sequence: TGTGCCAGTAGTATTCCTCGGGGGGGGGCGATTGGTGAAGCTTTCTTT.